The clone carrying this T cell receptor beta chain appeared many times. No antigen is known for it. The data were obtained in a study of regulatory T cells in long-lasting Graves disease. Assembly of TCR beta libraries relied on iRepertoire HTBI primers together with Arm-PCR of CDR3 regions. TCRdb ran MiXCR on the multiplex PCR reads and lists one entry per CDR3 protein. Found here are roughly 470,000 distinct CDR3 sequences, roughly 20% of them singletons; the top ten hold approximately 8%. Study findings and constraints: Repertoires from persistent disease leaned toward TRBV28, TRBJ1-2 and TRBJ2-5. For persistent Graves' patients, TCR diversity was lower than for newly diagnosed ones.

V shed 0 bases and J shed 8 bases, with 10 bases lying between them. The germline V gene has CDR1 SGHAT and CDR2 FQNNGV. The CDR3 loop spans 13 amino acids. Time point given: persistent/refractory GD, antithyroid drugs over 5 years with positive TRAb. PBMC-extracted RNA yielded the TCR library. Patients were enrolled at an endocrinology department in Xi'an, China. This sample comprised peripheral blood mononuclear cells (PBMCs), obtained when the disease was refractory, from a patient treated with antithyroid drugs. The chain couples TRBV11-2 to TRBJ1-2, with a possible D match to TRBD1 (5 bases). This clonotype was obtained from a female donor with Graves disease. The CDR3 sequence is CASSLDPGKGYTF. The CDR3 region has the DNA TGTGCCAGCAGCTTAGACCCAGGGAAGGGCTACACCTTC.